The clone carrying this T cell receptor (beta chain) occurred a few times. Its antigen remains unidentified. Splitting of CD4+ cells produced CD45RA+ naive and CD45RA-negative memory subsets. These data belong to a study of shared clonotypes between healthy human individuals. Study details: Each donor's CD8 memory used one plate, CD8 naive two, each CD4 subset three. Study observations and caveats: Non-shared clonotypes were found to have lower generation probabilities than the clonotypes that were shared by all four of the sorted-subset donors.

TCRdb's copy holds only in-frame clones and misses some; the assay was immunoSEQ multiplex PCR. Here the sample spans 850,000 to 1,200,000 clones, about three quarters being singletons. V dropped 2 bases and J dropped 5; count of bases not matched to a gene: 7. This CDR3 region has 15 residues. Germline V gene lookup returns CDR1 SGHDT and CDR2 YYEEEE. Sequenced: memory CD4+ T cells sorted from blood. Subset of the sample: CD45RA-negative fraction. The receptor comes from a man aged 18 to 29 in good health. The J gene is TRBJ2-3, the V gene TRBV5-6, with TRBD2 matching 8 bases. The DNA for the CDR3 is TGTGCCAGCAGCTTCTCACTAGCGGCCGTAGATACGCAGTATTTT. It codes for CASSFSLAAVDTQYF.